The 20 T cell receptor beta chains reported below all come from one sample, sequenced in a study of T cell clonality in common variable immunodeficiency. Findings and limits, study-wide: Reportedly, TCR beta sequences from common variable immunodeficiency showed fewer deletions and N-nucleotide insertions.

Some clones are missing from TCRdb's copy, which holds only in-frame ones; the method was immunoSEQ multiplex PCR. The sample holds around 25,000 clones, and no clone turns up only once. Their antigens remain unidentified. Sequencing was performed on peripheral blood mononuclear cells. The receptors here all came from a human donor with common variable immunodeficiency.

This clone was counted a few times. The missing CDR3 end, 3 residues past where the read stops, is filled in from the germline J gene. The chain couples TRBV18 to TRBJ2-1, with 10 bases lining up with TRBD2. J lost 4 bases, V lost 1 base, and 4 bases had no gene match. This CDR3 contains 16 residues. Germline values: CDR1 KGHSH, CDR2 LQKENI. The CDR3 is CASSPQGLAPYNEQFF. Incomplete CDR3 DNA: TGTGCCAGCTCACCACAGGGACTAGCGCCTTACAATGAG. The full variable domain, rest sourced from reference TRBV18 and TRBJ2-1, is NAGVMQNPRHLVRRRGQEARLRCSPMKGHSHVYWYRQLPEEGLKFMVYLQKENIIDESGMPKERFSAEFPKEGPSILRIQQVVRGDSAAYFCASSPQGLAPYNEQFFGPGTRLTVL.

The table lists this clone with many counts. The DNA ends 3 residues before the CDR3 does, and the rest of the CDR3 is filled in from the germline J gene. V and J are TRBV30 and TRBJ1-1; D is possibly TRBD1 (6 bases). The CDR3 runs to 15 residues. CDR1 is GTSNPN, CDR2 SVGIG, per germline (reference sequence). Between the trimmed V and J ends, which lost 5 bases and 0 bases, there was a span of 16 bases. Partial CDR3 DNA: TGTGCCTGGGGATATCGAACAGGGATGAACACTGAA. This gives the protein CAWGYRTGMNTE. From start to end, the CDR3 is CAWGYRTGMNTEAFF. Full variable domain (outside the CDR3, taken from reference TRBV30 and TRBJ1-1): SQTIHQWPATLVQPVGSPLSLECTVEGTSNPNLYWYRQAAGRGLQLLFYSVGIGQISSEVPQNLSASRPQDRQFILSSKKLLLSDSGFYLCAWGYRTGMNTEAFFGQGTRLTVV.

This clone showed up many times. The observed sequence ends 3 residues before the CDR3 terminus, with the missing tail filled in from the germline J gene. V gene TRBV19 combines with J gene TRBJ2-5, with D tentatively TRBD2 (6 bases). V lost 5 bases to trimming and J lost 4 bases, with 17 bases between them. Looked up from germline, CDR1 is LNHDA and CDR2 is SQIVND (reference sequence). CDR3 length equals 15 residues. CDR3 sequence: CASSPTAGFRETQYF. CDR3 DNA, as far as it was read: TGTGCCAGTAGTCCAACGGCGGGGTTCAGAGAGACC.

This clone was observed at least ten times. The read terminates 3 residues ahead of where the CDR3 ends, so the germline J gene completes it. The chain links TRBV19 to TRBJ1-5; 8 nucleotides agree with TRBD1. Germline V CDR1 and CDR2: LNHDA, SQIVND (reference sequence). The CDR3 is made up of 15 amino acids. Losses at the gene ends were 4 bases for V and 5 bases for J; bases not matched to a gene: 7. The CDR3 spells CASSKQGGRDQPQHF. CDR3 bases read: TGTGCCAGTAGTAAACAGGGGGGCAGGGATCAGCCC.

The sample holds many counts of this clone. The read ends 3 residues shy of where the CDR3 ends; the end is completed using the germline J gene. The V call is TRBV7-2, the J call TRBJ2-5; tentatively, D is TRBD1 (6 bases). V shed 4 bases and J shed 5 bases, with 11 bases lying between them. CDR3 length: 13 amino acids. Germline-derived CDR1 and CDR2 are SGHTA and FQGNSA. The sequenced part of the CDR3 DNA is TGTGCCAGCAGCTCGCAGGGGTGGGAGACC. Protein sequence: CASSSQGWET. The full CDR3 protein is CASSSQGWETQYF.

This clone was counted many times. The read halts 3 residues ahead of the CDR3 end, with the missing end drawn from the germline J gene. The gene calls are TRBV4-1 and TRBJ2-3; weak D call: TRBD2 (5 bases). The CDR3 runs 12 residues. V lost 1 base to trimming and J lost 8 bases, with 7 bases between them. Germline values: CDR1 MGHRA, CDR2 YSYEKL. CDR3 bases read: TGCGCCAGCAGCCAAGCTGAGGGTACG. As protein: CASSQAEGT. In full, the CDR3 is CASSQAEGTQYF.

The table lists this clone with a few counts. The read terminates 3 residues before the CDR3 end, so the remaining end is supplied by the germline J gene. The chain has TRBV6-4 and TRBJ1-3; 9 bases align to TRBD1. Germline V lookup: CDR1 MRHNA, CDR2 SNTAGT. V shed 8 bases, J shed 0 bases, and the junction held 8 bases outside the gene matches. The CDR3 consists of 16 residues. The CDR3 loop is CASPGTGTTSGNTIYF. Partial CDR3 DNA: TGTGCCAGCCCCGGGACAGGGACGACCTCTGGAAACACC.

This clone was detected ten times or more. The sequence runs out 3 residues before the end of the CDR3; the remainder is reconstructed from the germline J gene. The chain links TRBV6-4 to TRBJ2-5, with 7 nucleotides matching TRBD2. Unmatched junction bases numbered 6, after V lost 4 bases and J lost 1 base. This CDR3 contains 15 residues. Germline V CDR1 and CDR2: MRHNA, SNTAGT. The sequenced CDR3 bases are TGTGCCAGCAGTGTGGGGGGGGTACTCCAAGAGACC. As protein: CASSVGGVLQET. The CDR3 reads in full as CASSVGGVLQETQYF.

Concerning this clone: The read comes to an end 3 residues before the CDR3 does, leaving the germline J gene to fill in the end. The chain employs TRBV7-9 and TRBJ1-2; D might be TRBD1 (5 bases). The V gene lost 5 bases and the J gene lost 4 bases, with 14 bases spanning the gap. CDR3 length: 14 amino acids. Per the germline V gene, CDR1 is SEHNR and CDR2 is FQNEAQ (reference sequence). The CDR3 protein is CASSPDTQGYGYTF. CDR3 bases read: TGTGCCAGCAGCCCCGACACCCAGGGCTATGGC.

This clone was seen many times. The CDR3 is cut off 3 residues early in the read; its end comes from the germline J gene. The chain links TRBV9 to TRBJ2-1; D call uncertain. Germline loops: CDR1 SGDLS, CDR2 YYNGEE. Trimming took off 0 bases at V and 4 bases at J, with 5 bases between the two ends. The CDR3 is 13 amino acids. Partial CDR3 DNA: TGTGCCAGCAGCGTAGGGGCTTACAATGAG. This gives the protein CASSVGAYNE. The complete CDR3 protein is CASSVGAYNEQFF.

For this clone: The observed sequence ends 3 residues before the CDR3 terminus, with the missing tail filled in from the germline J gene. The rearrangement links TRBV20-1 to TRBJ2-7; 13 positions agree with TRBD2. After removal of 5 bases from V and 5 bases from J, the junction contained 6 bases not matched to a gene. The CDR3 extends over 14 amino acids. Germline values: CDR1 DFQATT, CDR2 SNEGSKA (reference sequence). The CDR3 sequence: CSAPRGLAGHEQYF. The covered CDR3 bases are TGCAGTGCTCCAAGGGGACTAGCGGGGCACGAG.

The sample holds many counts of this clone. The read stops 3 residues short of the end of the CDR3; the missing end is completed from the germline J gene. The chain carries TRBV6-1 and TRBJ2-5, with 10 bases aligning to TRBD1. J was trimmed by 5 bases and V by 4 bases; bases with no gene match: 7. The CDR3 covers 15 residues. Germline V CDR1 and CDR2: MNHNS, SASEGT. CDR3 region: CASSGTGGFGETQYF. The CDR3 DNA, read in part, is TGTGCCAGCAGTGGGACAGGGGGGTTTGGGGAGACC.

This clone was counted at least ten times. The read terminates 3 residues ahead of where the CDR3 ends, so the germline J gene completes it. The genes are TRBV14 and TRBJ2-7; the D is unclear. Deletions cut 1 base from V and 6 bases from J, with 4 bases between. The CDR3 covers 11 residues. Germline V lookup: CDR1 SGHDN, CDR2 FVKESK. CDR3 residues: CASSQVREQYF. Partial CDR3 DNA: TGTGCCAGCAGCCAAGTTCGCGAG.

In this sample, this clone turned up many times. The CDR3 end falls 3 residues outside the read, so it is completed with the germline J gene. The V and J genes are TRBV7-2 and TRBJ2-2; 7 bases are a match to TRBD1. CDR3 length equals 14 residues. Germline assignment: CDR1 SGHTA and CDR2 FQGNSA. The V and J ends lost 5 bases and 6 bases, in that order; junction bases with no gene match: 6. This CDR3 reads CASSVEGAAGELFF. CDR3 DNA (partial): TGTGCCAGCAGCGTAGAGGGGGCGGCCGGGGAG.

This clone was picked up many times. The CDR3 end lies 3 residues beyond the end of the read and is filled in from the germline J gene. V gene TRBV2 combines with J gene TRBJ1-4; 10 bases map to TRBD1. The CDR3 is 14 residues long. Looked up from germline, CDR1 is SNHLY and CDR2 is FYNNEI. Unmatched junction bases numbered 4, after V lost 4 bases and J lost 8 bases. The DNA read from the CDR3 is TGTGCCAGCAGTGTAAGGACAGGGGGAGAAAAA. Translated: CASSVRTGGEK. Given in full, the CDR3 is CASSVRTGGEKLFF.

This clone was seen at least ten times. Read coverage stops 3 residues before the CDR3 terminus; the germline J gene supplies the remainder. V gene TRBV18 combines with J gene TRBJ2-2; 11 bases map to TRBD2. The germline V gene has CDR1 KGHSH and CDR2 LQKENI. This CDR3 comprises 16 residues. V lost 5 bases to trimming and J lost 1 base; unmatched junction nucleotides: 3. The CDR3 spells CASSSGLAGNTGELFF. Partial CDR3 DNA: TGTGCCAGCTCATCCGGACTAGCGGGGAACACCGGGGAG.

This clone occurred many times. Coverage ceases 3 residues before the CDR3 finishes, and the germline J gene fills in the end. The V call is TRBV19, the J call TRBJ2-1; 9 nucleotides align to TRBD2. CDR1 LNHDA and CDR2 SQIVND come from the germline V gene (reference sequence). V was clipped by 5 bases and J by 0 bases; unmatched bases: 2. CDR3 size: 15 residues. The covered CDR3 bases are TGTGCCAGTAGTTCTAGCGGGAACTCCTACAATGAG. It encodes CASSSSGNSYNE. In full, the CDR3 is CASSSSGNSYNEQFF.

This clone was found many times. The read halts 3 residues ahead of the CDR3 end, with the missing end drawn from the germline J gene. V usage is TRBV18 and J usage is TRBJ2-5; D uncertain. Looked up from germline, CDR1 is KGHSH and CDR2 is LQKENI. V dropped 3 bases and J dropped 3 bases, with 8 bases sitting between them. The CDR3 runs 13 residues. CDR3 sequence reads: CASSPIREETQYF. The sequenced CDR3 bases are TGTGCCAGCTCACCGATCCGGGAAGAGACC.

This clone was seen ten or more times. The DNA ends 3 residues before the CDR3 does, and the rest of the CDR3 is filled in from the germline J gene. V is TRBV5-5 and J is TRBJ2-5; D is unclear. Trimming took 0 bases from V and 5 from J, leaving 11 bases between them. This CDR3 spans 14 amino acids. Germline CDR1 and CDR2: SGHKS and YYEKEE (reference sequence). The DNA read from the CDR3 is TGTGCCAGCAGCTTGGACCTAGGTTGGGAGACC. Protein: CASSLDLGWET. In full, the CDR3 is CASSLDLGWETQYF. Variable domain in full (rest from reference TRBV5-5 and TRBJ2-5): DAGVTQSPTHLIKTRGQQVTLRCSPISGHKSVSWYQQVLGQGPQFIFQYYEKEERGRGNFPDRFSARQFPNYSSELNVNALLLGDSALYLCASSLDLGWETQYFGPGTRLLVL.

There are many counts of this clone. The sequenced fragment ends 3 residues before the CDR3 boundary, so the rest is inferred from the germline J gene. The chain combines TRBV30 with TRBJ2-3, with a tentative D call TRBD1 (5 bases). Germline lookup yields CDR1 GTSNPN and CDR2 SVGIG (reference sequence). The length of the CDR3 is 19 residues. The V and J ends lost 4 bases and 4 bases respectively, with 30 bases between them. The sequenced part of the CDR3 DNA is TGTGCCTGGACCTCCGACAGAGGAAGGGCCAAAAGAGGTTCAGATACG. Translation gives CAWTSDRGRAKRGSDT. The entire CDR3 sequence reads CAWTSDRGRAKRGSDTQYF.